Described below is a single T cell receptor beta chain sequence and its context. The protocol was immunoSEQ multiplex PCR, while the TCRdb copy is restricted to in-frame clones and leaves out a portion. The sample contains about 75,000 clones, around 89% of which appear only once. The sample belongs to a study of T cell responses to AZD1222 COVID-19 vaccine. Germline trimming cut 0 bases from V and 3 bases from J; bases unmatched to any gene: 1. Per the germline V gene, CDR1 is SGHVS and CDR2 is FNYEAQ. The CDR3 is 15 residues long. The sequences come from peripheral blood, collected 28 days after the second dose of the MenACWY control vaccine. This receptor was obtained from an adult who received the MenACWY meningococcal vaccine as a control. The rearrangement links TRBV7-6 to TRBJ1-4, with 7 bases identical to TRBD1. The CDR3 DNA reads as TGTGCCAGCAGCTTAGCGGGGACAGCTAATGAAAAACTGTTTTTT. Its translation is CASSLAGTANEKLFF.